This note documents a single TCR beta chain sequence. This entry is derived from a study of molecular identifiers for immune sequencing clone quantification. Using its own MiXCR run on the PCR reads, TCRdb lists one record per CDR3 protein. The sample yields under 350,000 distinct CDR3 sequences, about 22% seen once. This CDR3 has 12 amino acids. The V gene lost 1 base and the J gene lost 6 bases, with 7 bases spanning the gap. Germline CDR1 SGHKS, CDR2 YYEKEE (reference sequence). Sequencing used naive CD8+ T cells from blood, with Jurkat cell RNA spiked in. As for subset: FACS-sorted CD8+CD4-CCR7+CD45RA+ naive T cells. This chain links TRBV5-5 with TRBJ1-1; no firm D call. This TCR derives from a human donor in good health. Some libraries in this study had Jurkat cell RNA spiked in. CDR3 sequence (DNA): TGTGCCAGCAGCTTGACGACCGCTGAAGCTTTCTTT. Its translation: CASSLTTAEAFF.